Following are 16 T cell receptor beta chains from one sample sequenced in a study of Tregs in tolerant kidney transplant recipients. Data came from immunoSEQ multiplex PCR; TCRdb stores just in-frame clones and leaves some out. The sample yields more than 60,000 clones, less than 98% seen once. The source was CD4+ T cells from blood, collected before the transplant. Every receptor here comes from a human donor who received a combined kidney and bone marrow transplant.

This chain joins TRBV19 and TRBJ2-5; 12 bases map to TRBD1. CDR3 size: 16 residues. Germline CDR1 reads LNHDA; CDR2 reads SQIVND (reference sequence). V lost 5 bases and J lost 5; bases outside the gene matches: 9. CDR3 sequence reads: CASSRPTGQGAETQYF. The CDR3 nucleotides are TGTGCCAGTAGTCGCCCGACGGGACAGGGGGCGGAGACCCAGTACTTC.

The chain uses TRBV5-4 and TRBJ2-3; weak D call: TRBD2 (7 bases). Deletions cut 7 bases from V and 4 bases from J, with 13 bases between. There are 13 residues in the CDR3. The germline V gene has CDR1 SGHNT and CDR2 YYREEE (reference sequence). The chain's CDR3 is CASASGGADTQYF. In DNA, the CDR3 is TGTGCCAGCGCATCGGGGGGCGCAGATACGCAGTATTTT. The full variable domain, its missing parts supplied by reference TRBV5-4 and TRBJ2-3, is ETGVTQSPTHLIKTRGQQVTLRCSSQSGHNTVSWYQQALGQGPQFIFQYYREEENGRGNFPPRFSGLQFPNYSSELNVNALELDDSALYLCASASGGADTQYFGPGTRLTVL.

The count of this clone is one. This chain joins TRBV29-1 and TRBJ2-7; TRBD1 matches 9 bases. This CDR3 is built from 14 residues. J lost 2 bases, V lost 0 bases, and 2 bases had no gene match. CDR1 is SQVTM and CDR2 is ANQGSEA in the germline V gene. CDR3 in DNA: TGCAGCGTTGAAGAAGGGACAGGGACCTACGAGCAGTACTTC. Protein: CSVEEGTGTYEQYF.

The chain employs TRBV5-4 and TRBJ2-5; TRBD2 agrees at 7 bases. Germline V gives CDR1 SGHNT, CDR2 YYREEE (reference sequence). This CDR3 is built from 15 residues. V lost 2 bases, J lost 2 bases, and 6 bases stayed unmatched. The CDR3 region is CASSLPAGNQETQYF. The CDR3 coding sequence is TGTGCCAGCAGCTTACCAGCGGGGAATCAAGAGACCCAGTACTTC.

This clone was counted a single time. CDR3: CASTAQRNTEAFF. The CDR3 bases are TGCGCCAGCACGGCACAGAGGAACACTGAAGCTTTCTTT. The chain links TRBV4-3 to TRBJ1-1, with D uncertain. There are 13 residues in the CDR3. Germline V gene data show CDR1 as LGHNA and CDR2 as YSLEER. Trimming shortened V by 7 bases and J by 1 base, and 10 bases separated the two germline ends.

This clone was counted once. This rearrangement joins TRBV6-7 to TRBJ2-7; 8 positions match TRBD1. TRBV6-7 is assigned to the ORF class and has an uncertain function. The CDR3 is made up of 15 amino acids. V shed 4 bases and J 2 bases; nucleotides not matched to a gene: 7. CDR3 in amino acids: CASSFWEQGAYEQYF. DNA for the CDR3: TGTGCCAGCAGTTTTTGGGAACAGGGGGCCTACGAGCAGTACTTC.

This rearrangement joins TRBV7-2 to TRBJ1-3, with 8 bases aligning to TRBD1. Germline V gives CDR1 SGHTA, CDR2 FQGNSA. The CDR3 runs to 16 residues. After removal of 5 bases from V and 4 bases from J, the junction contained 10 bases not matched to a gene. Here the CDR3 DNA reads TGTGCCAGCAGCCGTATGACAGGGGCTGGAGGAAACACCATATATTTT. Protein sequence: CASSRMTGAGGNTIYF.

This clone came up a few times. The chain combines TRBV6-5 with TRBJ1-1; 7 positions agree with TRBD1. The CDR3 contains 14 residues. The trim removed 0 bases at V and 3 bases at J, leaving 1 base unmatched. Germline values: CDR1 MNHEY, CDR2 SVGAGI. In nucleotides, the CDR3 is TGTGCCAGCAGTTACTCAGGGGGCTACACTGAAGCTTTCTTT. Protein sequence: CASSYSGGYTEAFF.

This chain connects TRBV11-2 to TRBJ2-1, with D possibly being TRBD1 (6 bases). This CDR3 contains 16 residues. V lost 1 base to trimming and J lost 3 bases, with 13 bases between them. Germline CDR1 and CDR2: SGHAT and FQNNGV. The CDR3 reads CASSLVVGQSYNEQFF. The CDR3 coding sequence is TGTGCCAGCAGCTTAGTGGTCGGACAGAGCTACAATGAGCAGTTCTTC.

This clone was detected once. The chain uses TRBV29-1 and TRBJ2-5; D might be TRBD1 (5 bases). The V gene's germline CDR1 is SQVTM and CDR2 ANQGSEA. CDR3 length: 12 residues. Trimming took off 6 bases at V and 2 bases at J, with 10 bases between the two ends. CDR3 region: CSVTTAQETQYF. CDR3 nucleotides: TGCAGCGTCACGACAGCACAAGAGACCCAGTACTTC. The whole variable domain, filled in from reference TRBV29-1 and TRBJ2-5, reads SAVISQKPSRDICQRGTSLTIQCQVDSQVTMMFWYRQQPGQSLTLIATANQGSEATYESGFVIDKFPISRPNLTFSTLTVSNMSPEDSSIYLCSVTTAQETQYFGPGTRLLVL.

This clone was seen a single time. The J gene is TRBJ2-7, the V gene TRBV30; D unclear. Germline CDR1 and CDR2: GTSNPN and SVGIG (reference sequence). The V end lost 6 bases, the J end lost 0 bases, and 12 bases lay between the germline ends. The CDR3 consists of 13 residues. The CDR3 region is CACSSWSSYEQYF. The CDR3 DNA follows: TGTGCCTGCTCCTCCTGGAGCTCCTACGAGCAGTACTTC.

This rearrangement joins TRBV6-1 to TRBJ1-2, with D possibly matching TRBD1 (6 bases). Trimming pared 0 bases from V and 7 bases from J, leaving 12 bases between. Per germline, CDR1 MNHNS and CDR2 SASEGT. The CDR3 loop spans 14 amino acids. As DNA, the CDR3 is TGTGCCAGCAGTGAAGCTCTGGGGGCGGGTGGCTACACCTTC. It specifies CASSEALGAGGYTF.

The chain couples TRBV2 to TRBJ1-1; 9 bases map to TRBD1. J was trimmed by 4 bases and V by 5 bases; bases with no gene match: 11. Per the germline V gene, CDR1 is SNHLY and CDR2 is FYNNEI. The CDR3 is made up of 16 amino acids. The DNA of the CDR3 is TGTGCCAGCAGTCGCCCCGTGACAGGGGGTGGCACTGAAGCTTTCTTT. Protein sequence: CASSRPVTGGGTEAFF.

The chain has TRBV6-1 and TRBJ2-7, with a weak D call TRBD1 (5 bases). The CDR3 has 14 amino acids. The V end was cut by 2 bases, the J end by 5 bases, with 13 bases between. Germline loops: CDR1 MNHNS, CDR2 SASEGT. The CDR3 sequence: CASSELGQGHEQYF. CDR3 DNA sequence: TGTGCCAGCAGTGAATTGGGGCAGGGCCACGAGCAGTACTTC.

This chain links TRBV7-2 with TRBJ2-3; 7 nucleotides agree with TRBD1. This CDR3 has 16 residues. Germline CDR1 SGHTA, CDR2 FQGNSA. Trimming at V came to 5 bases and at J to 2 bases, leaving 10 bases not matched to a gene. In nucleotides, the CDR3 is TGTGCCAGCAGCCCCCGACAGGGTTCTTTCACAGATACGCAGTATTTT. Encoded protein: CASSPRQGSFTDTQYF.

The rearrangement joins TRBV5-4 to TRBJ2-4; 9 bases are a match to TRBD2. CDR3 length equals 14 residues. V trimming: 2 bases; J trimming: 7 bases; junction bases outside the gene matches: 4. Germline V gene sequence: CDR1 SGHNT, CDR2 YYREEE (reference sequence). CDR3 in amino acids: CASSFYSGSNIQYF. The CDR3 nucleotides are TGTGCCAGCAGCTTTTATAGCGGGAGTAACATTCAGTACTTC.